This record looks at one TCR beta chain sequence and its context. Its antigen is currently unknown. The entry originates in a study of lymphopenia after photon versus proton radiotherapy. The study, taken as a whole, reports: In patients who died, overall survival fell as post-nadir TCR diversity dropped more. Post-nadir diversity loss with photons came from oligoclonal expansion, particularly CD8+ Temra cells.

Assay used: immunoSEQ multiplex PCR; TCRdb lists only in-frame clones, some missing. The data contain about 33,000 clones, roughly 90% of them singletons. The CDR3 loop spans 15 amino acids. The junction had 3 bases not matched to a gene; V was cut back by 1 base and J by 3 bases. Germline V gives CDR1 LNHDA, CDR2 SQIVND (reference sequence). The TCR was taken from a woman aged 45 to 65 with pancreatic cancer. This chain connects TRBV19 to TRBJ2-7; 10 nucleotides line up with TRBD1. This material consisted of peripheral blood, taken from a patient treated with photon-based radiotherapy. The CDR3 spells CASSIAGTGDYEQYF. The CDR3 nucleotides are TGTGCCAGTAGTATAGCGGGGACAGGGGACTACGAGCAGTACTTC.